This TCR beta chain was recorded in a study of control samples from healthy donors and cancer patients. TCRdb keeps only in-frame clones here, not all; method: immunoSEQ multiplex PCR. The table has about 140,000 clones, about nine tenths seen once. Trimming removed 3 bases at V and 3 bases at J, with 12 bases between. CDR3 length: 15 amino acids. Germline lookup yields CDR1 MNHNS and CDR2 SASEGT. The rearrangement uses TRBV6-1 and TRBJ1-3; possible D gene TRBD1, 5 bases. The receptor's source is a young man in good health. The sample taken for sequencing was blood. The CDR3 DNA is TGTGCCAGCAGTGAGGGGGGGTATGGTGGAAACACCATATATTTT. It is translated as CASSEGGYGGNTIYF.